The 20 T cell receptor beta chains given below trace back to one sample, sequenced in a study of T cells in Graves' hyperthyroidism and ophthalmopathy. The investigators amplified TCR beta CDR3 regions from RNA transcripts. With the HTBI primer set, the TCR CDR3 went through a first round of RT-PCR. TCRdb independently ran MiXCR on the multiplex PCR reads; one entry per CDR3 protein. The sample holds hundreds of thousands of distinct CDR3 sequences, 14% seen once. Sequencing used blood. The source is a woman aged 18-30 years with Graves' hyperthyroidism.

The sample holds a few counts of this clonotype. The chain is built from TRBV5-1 and TRBJ2-3, with D uncertain. Germline V CDR1 and CDR2: SGHRS, YFSETQ. The CDR3 covers 16 residues. Trimming shortened V by 0 bases and J by 5 bases, and 16 bases separated the two germline ends. CDR3 in DNA: TGCGCCAGCAGCTTGGTGGGTCGCGTCAGCCAAGATACGCAGTATTTT. Protein: CASSLVGRVSQDTQYF.

This clonotype has ten or more counts. The chain carries TRBV3-1 and TRBJ1-4; D is undetermined. V lost 4 bases and J 3 bases, leaving 9 bases between the germline ends. The CDR3 is 14 amino acids. The V gene's germline CDR1 is LGHDT and CDR2 YNNKEL (reference sequence). The CDR3 region is CASSRGGANEKLFF. The CDR3 bases are TGTGCCAGCAGCCGGGGAGGTGCTAATGAAAAACTGTTTTTT. The full variable domain, with the rest looked up from reference TRBV3-1 and TRBJ1-4, is DTAVSQTPKYLVTQMGNDKSIKCEQNLGHDTMYWYKQDSKKFLKIMFSYNNKELIINETVPNRFSPKSPDKAHLNLHINSLELGDSAVYFCASSRGGANEKLFFGSGTQLSVL.

V gene TRBV6-1 combines with J gene TRBJ2-2, with TRBD1 matching over 7 bases. The CDR3 loop spans 16 amino acids. V was pared by 8 bases and J by 4 bases, with 13 bases of the junction left unmatched. From germline, CDR1 is MNHNS and CDR2 SASEGT. This chain's CDR3 is CASERQGPPGTGELFF. The CDR3 region has the DNA TGTGCCAGCGAGAGACAGGGACCTCCGGGCACCGGGGAGCTGTTTTTT.

This clonotype has at least ten counts. V and J are TRBV6-2 or TRBV6-3 and TRBJ1-2; D ambiguous. The germline gives CDR1 MNHEY, CDR2 SVGEGT. There are 13 residues in the CDR3. V dropped 8 bases and J dropped 6 bases, with 16 bases sitting between them. CDR3 sequence (DNA): TGTGCCAGCCGAAGGCGTTGGGTGGATGGCTACACCTTC. This encodes CASRRRWVDGYTF.

This clonotype has only a few counts. This chain links TRBV19 with TRBJ2-7, with unresolved D. The length of the CDR3 is 13 residues. The V gene lost 3 bases and the J gene lost 5 bases, with 11 bases spanning the gap. The germline V gene encodes CDR1 LNHDA and CDR2 SQIVND (reference sequence). CDR3 in DNA: TGTGCCAGTAGTATTGGTGGGTCCAACGAGCAGTACTTC. Amino acid sequence: CASSIGGSNEQYF.

This clonotype was seen once. V and J are TRBV2 and TRBJ1-6; D unresolved. CDR1 is SNHLY, CDR2 FYNNEI, per germline. Trimming shortened V by 7 bases and J by 6 bases, and 13 bases separated the two germline ends. This CDR3 spans 14 amino acids. In DNA, the CDR3 is TGTGCCAGCAAAAGGGAGACTTTTAATTCACCCCTCCACTTT. This translates into CASKRETFNSPLHF.

This clonotype occurred a few times. This CDR3 is CASSIVGRGLNTGELFF. As DNA, the CDR3 is TGTGCCAGTAGTATTGTTGGCCGAGGACTCAACACCGGGGAGCTGTTTTTT. The chain uses TRBV19 and TRBJ2-2; possible D gene TRBD2, 5 bases. The CDR3 spans 17 residues. V was clipped by 3 bases and J by 2 bases, with 16 bases between them. Germline V gives CDR1 LNHDA, CDR2 SQIVND (reference sequence).

This clonotype came up a few times. This chain joins TRBV18 and TRBJ1-5; 10 bases map to TRBD1. V trimming: 3 bases; J trimming: 6 bases; junction bases outside the gene matches: 5. Germline assignment: CDR1 KGHSH and CDR2 LQKENI. The CDR3 totals 15 residues. CDR3 residues: CASSPGQGGTQPQHF. Written as DNA, the CDR3 is TGTGCCAGCTCACCTGGACAGGGGGGGACTCAGCCCCAGCATTTT.

The sample holds a few counts of this clonotype. The DNA of the CDR3 is TGTGCCAGCAGTTACTCGGGACAGCTTTCGGGAGGCTACACCTTC. Its translation is CASSYSGQLSGGYTF. V usage is TRBV6-6 and J usage is TRBJ1-2; TRBD1 matches 7 bases. This CDR3 comprises 15 residues. Trimming removed 0 bases from V and 8 bases from J; junction bases left unmatched: 9. Germline V lookup: CDR1 MNHNY, CDR2 SVGAGI (reference sequence).

This chain links TRBV20-1 with TRBJ2-3; possibly TRBD2 for D (6 bases). This CDR3 region has 18 residues. Germline values: CDR1 DFQATT, CDR2 SNEGSKA (reference sequence). V shed 1 base and J shed 0 bases, with 20 bases lying between them. CDR3 coding DNA: TGCAGTGCTAGAGTTTTGGGCGGGAAAATTTCTAGCACAGATACGCAGTATTTT. Translation gives CSARVLGGKISSTDTQYF.

This clonotype was seen more than once but under ten times. The rearrangement uses TRBV28 and TRBJ2-7; D may be TRBD1 (6 bases). The CDR3 totals 16 residues. From germline, CDR1 is MDHEN and CDR2 SYDVKM. V lost 1 base and J lost 4, with 17 bases in between. DNA of the CDR3: TGTGCCAGCAGTTTATTAGGAGACAGGAACAGATACGAGCAGTACTTC. It is translated as CASSLLGDRNRYEQYF.

This clonotype was seen a handful of times. The chain couples TRBV12-3 or TRBV12-4 to TRBJ1-2, with D perhaps TRBD1 (6 bases). Trimming left V 7 bases short and J 7 bases short, with 13 bases between. This CDR3 comprises 12 residues. DNA for the CDR3: TGTGCCAGCAAAGACAGGCTTGCTGGCTACACCTTC. Amino acid sequence: CASKDRLAGYTF.

On this clonotype itself: A much larger clone lies a single base off, so this may be a read error. This chain connects TRBV6-2 or TRBV6-3 to TRBJ1-1; maybe TRBD1 (6 bases). CDR3 length: 14 amino acids. The V end lost 6 bases, the J end lost 1 base, and 12 bases lay between the germline ends. Germline V gene sequence: CDR1 MNHEY, CDR2 SVGEGT. The CDR3 protein is CASRYGQSNTEAFF. CDR3 coding DNA: TGTGCCAGCAGATACGGACAGTCGAACACTGAAGCTTTCTTT.

This clonotype was seen ten or more times. The rearrangement uses TRBV24-1 and TRBJ1-1; the D is unclear. V was pared by 3 bases and J by 0 bases, with 4 bases between. The germline CDR1 and CDR2 sequences are KGHDR and SFDVKD. This CDR3 contains 13 residues. This CDR3 is CATSDPLNTEAFF. The CDR3 nucleotides read TGTGCCACCAGTGATCCCTTGAACACTGAAGCTTTCTTT.

This clonotype showed up just once. CDR3 nucleotide sequence: TGTGCCAGCAGTTACCTACCGGGGGGAGGCTATGGCTACACCTTC. Translating gives CASSYLPGGGYGYTF. The rearrangement joins TRBV6-5 to TRBJ1-2; maybe TRBD1 (5 bases). CDR1 is MNHEY, CDR2 SVGAGI, per germline. The CDR3 sequence is 15 residues long. Deletions cut 2 bases from V and 4 bases from J, with 14 bases between.

This clonotype was recorded many times. This rearrangement joins TRBV6-1 to TRBJ2-2; 8 nucleotides agree with TRBD2. Germline V lookup: CDR1 MNHNS, CDR2 SASEGT. This CDR3 contains 16 residues. Trimming took 5 bases from V and 3 from J; bases not matched to a gene: 8. The CDR3, as DNA: TGTGCCAGCAGTTATCGGGGGGGCCCTTACACCGGGGAGCTGTTTTTT. Translation: CASSYRGGPYTGELFF.

The chain couples TRBV6-1 to TRBJ2-5; D tentatively fits TRBD1 or TRBD2 (5 bases each). CDR3 length equals 13 residues. Trimming took 2 bases from V and 5 from J, leaving 9 bases between them. Per germline, CDR1 MNHNS and CDR2 SASEGT. The CDR3 bases are TGTGCCAGCAGTGAATACGAGGGGGAGACCCAGTACTTC. As protein: CASSEYEGETQYF.

This clonotype has just a few counts. The V call is TRBV20-1, the J call TRBJ1-1; 7 nucleotides align to TRBD1. V trimming: 6 bases; J trimming: 1 base; junction bases outside the gene matches: 8. The CDR3 has 14 residues. Germline V gene sequence: CDR1 DFQATT, CDR2 SNEGSKA (reference sequence). The CDR3 sequence is CSAKETGKNTEAFF. The DNA of the CDR3 is TGCAGTGCAAAAGAGACAGGGAAGAACACTGAAGCTTTCTTT.

Concerning this clonotype: The junction departs from germline at one end; a sequencing error may be responsible. The V and J genes are TRBV15 and TRBJ2-5; 10 bases align to TRBD2. This CDR3 spans 13 amino acids. Germline V lookup: CDR1 LNHNV, CDR2 YYDKDF (reference sequence). For the CDR3, the DNA is TGTGCCACGAGCACATCAGCGGGAGGGACCCTAGACTTC. The encoded protein is CATSTSAGGTLDF.

This clonotype was counted many times. The rearrangement links TRBV5-1 to TRBJ2-7; 7 nucleotides agree with TRBD2. This CDR3 is built from 14 residues. The V gene end was trimmed by 5 bases and the J gene end by 7 bases; junction bases not matched to a gene: 12. Germline CDR1 and CDR2: SGHRS and YFSETQ. As DNA, the CDR3 is TGCGCCAGCAGAATAAGGTCGGGGGGAAGTGAGCAGTACTTC. This encodes CASRIRSGGSEQYF.